What follows is one T cell receptor beta chain and its context. The CDR3 loop spans 13 amino acids. Trimming took 0 bases from V and 5 from J, leaving 7 bases between them. Germline lookup yields CDR1 SGDLS and CDR2 YYNGEE. Seattle researchers signed up patients amid active infection and tracked them longitudinally. The data were produced by immunoSEQ multiplex PCR, yet TCRdb's version contains in-frame clones alone and is incomplete. This table has around 60,000 clones, roughly 83% appearing once. These data originate in a study of blood T cell repertoires in COVID-19. This receptor was identified in a man in his forties or fifties with COVID-19, enrolled during active disease. V gene TRBV9 combines with J gene TRBJ2-3; no definite D call. What was sequenced was peripheral blood. The CDR3 nucleotides are TGTGCCAGCAGCGTAGCCCCACAAGATACGCAGTATTTT. It encodes CASSVAPQDTQYF.